This TCR beta chain was sequenced for a study of cytotoxic CD8 clonotypes in ibrutinib-treated CLL. Study-wide context: Partial responses numbered approximately 24 and complete responses 2; after a median about 6 years, around 14 stayed remitted and some twelve progressed. Mean productive templates were 255,043; mean productive rearrangements were about 90,000. The study, taken as a whole, reports: Shared public clonotypes were rare, and on treatment they either got smaller or stayed the same. Rising at ibrutinib response, clonality subsequently fell back toward baseline at progression.

Produced via immunoSEQ multiplex PCR; TCRdb's table is partial and in-frame only. Of around 330,000 clones detected, over 60% appear once; the ten largest clones hold roughly 6%. Notes on this clone: Its antigen is currently unknown.

The germline CDR1 and CDR2 sequences are LNHNV and YYDKDF (reference sequence). CDR3 length: 14 residues. V lost 7 bases and J lost 2, with 12 bases in between. The rearrangement links TRBV15 to TRBJ1-5; D might be TRBD1 (5 bases). Material: PBMCs, obtained after 36 months of ibrutinib treatment. This TCR derives from a human donor with chronic lymphocytic leukemia. The CDR3 coding sequence is TGTGCCACCACAAGGGGCTTTGGCAATCAGCCCCAGCATTTT. It translates to CATTRGFGNQPQHF.